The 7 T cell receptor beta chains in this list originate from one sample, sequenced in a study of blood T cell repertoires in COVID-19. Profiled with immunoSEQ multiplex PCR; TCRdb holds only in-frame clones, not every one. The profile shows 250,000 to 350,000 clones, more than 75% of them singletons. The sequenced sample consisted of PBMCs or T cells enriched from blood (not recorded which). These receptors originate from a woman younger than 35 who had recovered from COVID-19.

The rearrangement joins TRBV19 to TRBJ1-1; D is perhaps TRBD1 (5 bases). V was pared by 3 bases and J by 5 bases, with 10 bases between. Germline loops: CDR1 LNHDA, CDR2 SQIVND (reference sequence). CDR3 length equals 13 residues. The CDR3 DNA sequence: TGTGCCAGTAGTATGGTAGGGGCGACTGAAGCTTTCTTT. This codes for CASSMVGATEAFF.

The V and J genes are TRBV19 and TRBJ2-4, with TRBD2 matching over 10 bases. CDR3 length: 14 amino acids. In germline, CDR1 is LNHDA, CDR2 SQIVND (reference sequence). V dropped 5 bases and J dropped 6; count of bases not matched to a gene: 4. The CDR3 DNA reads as TGTGCCAGTAGTGTAGCGGGAGGTATAAACATTCAGTACTTC. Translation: CASSVAGGINIQYF. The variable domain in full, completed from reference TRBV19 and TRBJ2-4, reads DGGITQSPKYLFRKEGQNVTLSCEQNLNHDAMYWYRQDPGQGLRLIYYSQIVNDFQKGDIAEGYSVSREKKESFPLTVTSAQKNPTAFYLCASSVAGGINIQYFGAGTRLSVL.

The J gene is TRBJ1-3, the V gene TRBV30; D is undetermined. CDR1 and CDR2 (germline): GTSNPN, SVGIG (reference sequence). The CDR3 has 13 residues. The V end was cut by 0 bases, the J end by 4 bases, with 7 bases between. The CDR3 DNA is TGTGCCTGGAGTGTGGAGCGCGGAAACACCATATATTTT. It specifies CAWSVERGNTIYF. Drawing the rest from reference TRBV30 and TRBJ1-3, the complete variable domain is SQTIHQWPATLVQPVGSPLSLECTVEGTSNPNLYWYRQAAGRGLQLLFYSVGIGQISSEVPQNLSASRPQDRQFILSSKKLLLSDSGFYLCAWSVERGNTIYFGEGSWLTVV.

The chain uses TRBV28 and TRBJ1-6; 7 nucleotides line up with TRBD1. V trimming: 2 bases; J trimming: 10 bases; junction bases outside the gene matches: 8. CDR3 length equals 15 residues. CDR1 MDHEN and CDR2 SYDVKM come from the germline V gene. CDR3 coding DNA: TGTGCCAGCAGTTTACGGCGGGACAGACGATCACCCCTCCACTTT. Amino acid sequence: CASSLRRDRRSPLHF.

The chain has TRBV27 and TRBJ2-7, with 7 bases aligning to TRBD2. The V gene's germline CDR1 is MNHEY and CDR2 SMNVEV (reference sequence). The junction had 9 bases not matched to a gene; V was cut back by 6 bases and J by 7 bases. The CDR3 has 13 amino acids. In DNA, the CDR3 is TGTGCCAGCAGGGAGGCGGGGCGGGGGGAGCAGTACTTC. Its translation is CASREAGRGEQYF.

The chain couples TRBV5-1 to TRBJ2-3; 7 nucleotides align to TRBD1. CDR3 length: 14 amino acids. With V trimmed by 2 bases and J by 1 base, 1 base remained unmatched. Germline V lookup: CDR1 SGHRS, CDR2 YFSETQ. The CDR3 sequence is CASSFGQGTDTQYF. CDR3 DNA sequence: TGCGCCAGCAGCTTTGGACAGGGCACAGATACGCAGTATTTT.

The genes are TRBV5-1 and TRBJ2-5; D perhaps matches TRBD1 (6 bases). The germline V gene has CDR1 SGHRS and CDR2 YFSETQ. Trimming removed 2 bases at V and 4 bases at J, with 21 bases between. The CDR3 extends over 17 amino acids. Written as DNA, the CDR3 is TGCGCCAGCAGCTTTACCGCCGGGGACACAGAGAGAGAGACCCAGTACTTC. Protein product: CASSFTAGDTERETQYF.